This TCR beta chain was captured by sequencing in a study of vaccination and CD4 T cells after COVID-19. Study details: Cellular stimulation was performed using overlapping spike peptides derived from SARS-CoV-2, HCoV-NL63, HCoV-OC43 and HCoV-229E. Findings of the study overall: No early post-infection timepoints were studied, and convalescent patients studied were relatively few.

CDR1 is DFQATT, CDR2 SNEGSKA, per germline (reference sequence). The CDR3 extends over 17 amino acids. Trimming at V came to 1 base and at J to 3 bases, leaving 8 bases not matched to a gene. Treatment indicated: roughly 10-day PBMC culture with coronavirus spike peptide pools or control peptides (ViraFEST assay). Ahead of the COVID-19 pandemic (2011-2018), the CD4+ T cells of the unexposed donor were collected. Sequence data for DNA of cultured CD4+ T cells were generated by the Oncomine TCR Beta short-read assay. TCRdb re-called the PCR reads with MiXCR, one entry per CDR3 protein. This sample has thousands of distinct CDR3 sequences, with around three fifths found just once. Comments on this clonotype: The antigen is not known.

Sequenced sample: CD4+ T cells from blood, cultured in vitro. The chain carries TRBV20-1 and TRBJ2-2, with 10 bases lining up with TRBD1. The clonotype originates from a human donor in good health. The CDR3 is CSARGGYGTGDTGELFF. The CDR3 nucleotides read TGCAGTGCTAGAGGGGGGTACGGGACAGGGGACACCGGGGAGCTGTTTTTT.